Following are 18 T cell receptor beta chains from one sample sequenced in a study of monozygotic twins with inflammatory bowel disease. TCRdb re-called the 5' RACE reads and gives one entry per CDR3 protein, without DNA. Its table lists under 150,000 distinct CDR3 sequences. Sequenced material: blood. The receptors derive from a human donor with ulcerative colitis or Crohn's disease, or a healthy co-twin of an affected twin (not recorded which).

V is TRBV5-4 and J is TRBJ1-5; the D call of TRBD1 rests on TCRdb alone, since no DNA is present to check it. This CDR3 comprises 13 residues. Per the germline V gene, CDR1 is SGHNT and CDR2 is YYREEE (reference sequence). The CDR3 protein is CASSLGPGGPQHF. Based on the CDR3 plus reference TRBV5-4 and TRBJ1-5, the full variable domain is ETGVTQSPTHLIKTRGQQVTLRCSSQSGHNTVSWYQQALGQGPQFIFQYYREEENGRGNFPPRFSGLQFPNYSSELNVNALELDDSALYLCASSLGPGGPQHFGDGTRLSIL.

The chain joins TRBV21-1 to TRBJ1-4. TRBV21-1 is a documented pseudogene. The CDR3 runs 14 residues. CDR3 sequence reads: CASSKENTEEKLFF.

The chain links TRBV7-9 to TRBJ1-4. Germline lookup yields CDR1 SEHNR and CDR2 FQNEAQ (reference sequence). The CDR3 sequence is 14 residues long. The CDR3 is CASSLRATNEKLFF.

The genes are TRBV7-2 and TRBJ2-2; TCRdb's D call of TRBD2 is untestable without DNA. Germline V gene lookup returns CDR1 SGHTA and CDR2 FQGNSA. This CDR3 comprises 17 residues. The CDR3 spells CASSLVASARETGELFF.

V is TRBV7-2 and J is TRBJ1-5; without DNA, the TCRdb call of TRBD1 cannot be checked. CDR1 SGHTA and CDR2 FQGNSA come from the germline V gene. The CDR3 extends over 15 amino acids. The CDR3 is CASSLNRGQYQPQHF.

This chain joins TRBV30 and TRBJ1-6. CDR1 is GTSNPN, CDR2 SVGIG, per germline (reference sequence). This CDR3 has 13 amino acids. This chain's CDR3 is CAWSVRINSPLHF.

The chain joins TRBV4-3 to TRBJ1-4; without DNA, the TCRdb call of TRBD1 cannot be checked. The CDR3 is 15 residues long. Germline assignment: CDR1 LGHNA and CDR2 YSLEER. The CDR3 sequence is CASSQPRDRGEKLFF.

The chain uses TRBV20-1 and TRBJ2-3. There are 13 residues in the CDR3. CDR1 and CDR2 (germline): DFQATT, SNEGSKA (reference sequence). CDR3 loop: CSASIFSTDTQYF.

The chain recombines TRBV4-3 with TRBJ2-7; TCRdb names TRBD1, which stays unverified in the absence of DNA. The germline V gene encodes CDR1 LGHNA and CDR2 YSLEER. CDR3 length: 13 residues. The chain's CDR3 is CASSQDEGVEQYF.

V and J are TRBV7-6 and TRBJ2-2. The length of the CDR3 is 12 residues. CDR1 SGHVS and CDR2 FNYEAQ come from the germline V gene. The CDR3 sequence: CASSPVPGELFF. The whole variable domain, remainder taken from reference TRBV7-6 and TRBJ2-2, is GAGVSQSPRYKVTKRGQDVALRCDPISGHVSLYWYRQALGQGPEFLTYFNYEAQQDKSGLPNDRFSAERPEGSISTLTIQRTEQRDSAMYRCASSPVPGELFFGEGSRLTVL.

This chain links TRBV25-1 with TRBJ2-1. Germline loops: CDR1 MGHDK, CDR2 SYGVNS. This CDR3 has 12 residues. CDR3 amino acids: CASSEYSSKQFF.

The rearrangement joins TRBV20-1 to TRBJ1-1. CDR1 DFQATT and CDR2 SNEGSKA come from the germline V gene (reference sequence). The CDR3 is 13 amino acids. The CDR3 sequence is CSARDISGREAFF.

CDR3 in amino acids: CSARRGGNQPQHF. V gene TRBV20-1 combines with J gene TRBJ1-5; TCRdb reports TRBD1, a call that lacks DNA to check it against. The germline gives CDR1 DFQATT, CDR2 SNEGSKA (reference sequence). The CDR3 spans 13 residues.

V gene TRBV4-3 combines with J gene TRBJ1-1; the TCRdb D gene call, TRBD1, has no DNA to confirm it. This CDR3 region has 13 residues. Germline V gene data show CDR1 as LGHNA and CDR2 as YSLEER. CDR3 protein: CASSQEGTDEAFF.

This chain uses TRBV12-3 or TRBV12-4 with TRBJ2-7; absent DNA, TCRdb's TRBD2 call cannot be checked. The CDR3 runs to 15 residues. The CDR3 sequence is CASSPRQVGNYEQYF.

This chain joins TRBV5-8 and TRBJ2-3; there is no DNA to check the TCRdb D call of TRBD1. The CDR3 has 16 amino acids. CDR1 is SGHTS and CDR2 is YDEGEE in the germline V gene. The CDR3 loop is CASSLAGAETRDTQYF.

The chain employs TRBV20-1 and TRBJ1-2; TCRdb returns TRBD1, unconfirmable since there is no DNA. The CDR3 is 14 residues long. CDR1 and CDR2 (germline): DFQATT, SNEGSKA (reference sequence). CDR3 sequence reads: CSARGQEVSYGYTF.

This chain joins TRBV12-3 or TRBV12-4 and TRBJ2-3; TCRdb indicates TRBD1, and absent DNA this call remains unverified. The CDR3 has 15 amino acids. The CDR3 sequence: CASSFGTAGTDTQYF.